The TCR beta chain described here comes from a study of T cell changes during pregnancy in multiple sclerosis. This CDR3 has 13 residues. The germline CDR1 and CDR2 sequences are MDHEN and SYDVKM. Germline trimming cut 6 bases from V and 4 bases from J; bases unmatched to any gene: 3. Clones were sequenced by immunoSEQ multiplex PCR, and TCRdb holds only the in-frame ones, with some missing. The table lists more than 80,000 clones, about 95% of them singletons, with about 1.2% in the top ten. V gene TRBV28 combines with J gene TRBJ1-1; 9 bases match TRBD1. The receptor's source is a female donor with multiple sclerosis, enrolled in a pregnancy study. The specimen comprised peripheral blood, sampled in the second trimester of pregnancy. This chain's CDR3 is CASSYRGPTEAFF. As DNA, the CDR3 is TGTGCCAGCAGCTACAGGGGGCCCACTGAAGCTTTCTTT.